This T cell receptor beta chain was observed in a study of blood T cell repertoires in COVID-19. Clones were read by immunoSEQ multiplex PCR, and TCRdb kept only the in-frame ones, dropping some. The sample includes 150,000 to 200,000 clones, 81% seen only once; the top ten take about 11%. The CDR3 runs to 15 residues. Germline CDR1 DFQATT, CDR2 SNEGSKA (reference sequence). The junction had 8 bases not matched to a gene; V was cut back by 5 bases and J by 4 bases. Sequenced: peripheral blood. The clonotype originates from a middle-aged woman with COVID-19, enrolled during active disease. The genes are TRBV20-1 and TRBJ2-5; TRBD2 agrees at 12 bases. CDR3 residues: CSAGGLAGPGETQYF. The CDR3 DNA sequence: TGCAGTGCTGGTGGACTAGCGGGACCCGGAGAGACCCAGTACTTC.